The 28 T cell receptor beta chains below all came from one sample that was sequenced in a study of cytomegalovirus exposure and HLA in healthy donors. Assay used: immunoSEQ multiplex PCR; TCRdb lists only in-frame clones, some missing. Of 200,000 to 300,000 clones listed, about nine tenths are singletons. The specimen sequenced was PBMCs. These receptor sequences come from a woman aged 25-40 years in good health and CMV-seronegative.

The genes are TRBV19 and TRBJ1-2; TRBD1 is a possible D gene (5 bases). This CDR3 is built from 14 residues. The V gene's germline CDR1 is LNHDA and CDR2 SQIVND (reference sequence). The V gene lost 5 bases and the J gene lost 4 bases, with 14 bases spanning the gap. The CDR3 here is CASSFQGSFYGYTF. Here the CDR3 DNA reads TGTGCCAGTAGTTTCCAGGGTAGCTTCTATGGCTACACCTTC.

V usage is TRBV27 and J usage is TRBJ2-2; 7 positions agree with TRBD1. Germline assignment: CDR1 MNHEY and CDR2 SMNVEV (reference sequence). There are 14 residues in the CDR3. J gave up 1 base and V 8 bases, and 4 bases lay outside the gene matches. The CDR3 here is CASSQGLNTGELFF. The CDR3 coding sequence is TGTGCCAGCTCACAGGGGCTGAACACCGGGGAGCTGTTTTTT.

The V and J genes are TRBV10-3 and TRBJ2-7; possible D gene TRBD1, 5 bases. CDR3 size: 13 residues. The germline V and J ends were trimmed by 0 bases and 9 bases, with 12 bases remaining between them. Per the germline V gene, CDR1 is ENHRY and CDR2 is SYGVKD. CDR3 nucleotides: TGTGCCATCAGTGAGTCGGTTGGGGCCGGGCAGTACTTC. Amino acids: CAISESVGAGQYF.

The V and J genes are TRBV7-9 and TRBJ2-1; 7 nucleotides align to TRBD2. This CDR3 is built from 16 residues. The germline gives CDR1 SEHNR, CDR2 FQNEAQ (reference sequence). Losses at the gene ends were 1 base for V and 0 bases for J; bases not matched to a gene: 3. The CDR3 loop is CASSLVPGGSYNEQFF. The CDR3 DNA follows: TGTGCCAGCAGCTTAGTTCCGGGAGGCTCCTACAATGAGCAGTTCTTC.

The chain is built from TRBV5-6 and TRBJ2-2; D is perhaps TRBD1 (5 bases). Trimming removed 7 bases from V and 3 bases from J, with 16 bases in between. Per the germline V gene, CDR1 is SGHDT and CDR2 is YYEEEE. This CDR3 region has 15 residues. CDR3 amino acids: CASGSRQHHTGELFF. In DNA, the CDR3 is TGTGCCAGCGGCTCCAGACAGCACCACACCGGGGAGCTGTTTTTT.

The chain links TRBV21-1 to TRBJ2-1; the table calls TRBD1, which could not be checked here. TRBV21-1 is noted as a pseudogene. CDR3 size: 15 residues. The CDR3 nucleotides read TGTGCCAGCAGCCCACTCAGGACAGGGCGGGATGAGCAGTTCTTC. This encodes CASSPLRTGRDEQFF.

The DNA for the CDR3 is TGTGCCAGCAGCTTCGGACTAGCGGGAGGGTATCCGCAGTATTTT. Translation gives CASSFGLAGGYPQYF. The chain couples TRBV7-2 to TRBJ2-3; 15 bases agree with TRBD2. This CDR3 has 15 residues. The germline CDR1 and CDR2 sequences are SGHTA and FQGNSA. The ends lost 3 bases at V and 10 bases at J; junction bases unmatched: 5.

The CDR3 loop is CASSFTDHNEQFF. CDR3 nucleotides: TGTGCCAGCAGCTTCACAGATCATAATGAGCAGTTCTTC. The chain recombines TRBV7-2 with TRBJ2-1; D gene uncertain. V was pared by 3 bases and J by 7 bases, with 10 bases between. The CDR3 totals 13 residues. Germline loops: CDR1 SGHTA, CDR2 FQGNSA.

The table lists this clone with a count of one. The V and J genes are TRBV4-2 and TRBJ1-2; TRBD1 is a possible D gene (5 bases). The CDR3 has 15 amino acids. V shed 0 bases and J shed 5 bases, with 13 bases lying between them. Germline assignment: CDR1 LGHNA and CDR2 YNFKEQ. The CDR3, as DNA: TGTGCCAGCAGCCAAGATGGGGGGATAAGGTATGGCTACACCTTC. Translation gives CASSQDGGIRYGYTF.

This sequence joins TRBV7-9 and TRBJ2-7, with 8 bases fitting TRBD1. Losses at the gene ends were 3 bases for V and 3 bases for J; bases not matched to a gene: 7. The CDR3 has 15 residues. CDR1 is SEHNR and CDR2 is FQNEAQ in the germline V gene (reference sequence). CDR3: CASSFTGTGIYEQYF. In DNA, the CDR3 is TGTGCCAGCAGCTTTACCGGGACAGGTATCTACGAGCAGTACTTC. Together with reference TRBV7-9 and TRBJ2-7, the CDR3 gives the full variable domain: DTGVSQNPRHKITKRGQNVTFRCDPISEHNRLYWYRQTLGQGPEFLTYFQNEAQLEKSRLLSDRFSAERPKGSFSTLEIQRTEQGDSAMYLCASSFTGTGIYEQYFGPGTRLTVT.

In this sample, this clone turned up once. The gene calls are TRBV2 and TRBJ2-7, with D unresolved. V was trimmed by 4 bases and J by 3 bases, leaving 7 bases between them. The CDR3 has 12 residues. Looked up from germline, CDR1 is SNHLY and CDR2 is FYNNEI. The CDR3 DNA reads TGTGCCAGCAGTGTCTTAGACTACGAGCAGTACTTC. As protein: CASSVLDYEQYF.

This chain uses TRBV29-1 with TRBJ1-1; no clear D. This CDR3 has 13 amino acids. Trimming left V 7 bases short and J 1 base short, with 13 bases between. Germline CDR1 SQVTM, CDR2 ANQGSEA. CDR3 DNA: TGCAGCGCCTCCACGTCGGCGAACACTGAAGCTTTCTTT. Protein sequence: CSASTSANTEAFF.

CDR3 loop: CSASKGEGYTF. In DNA, the CDR3 is TGCAGTGCTAGTAAGGGCGAGGGCTACACCTTC. The V gene is TRBV20-1, the J gene TRBJ1-2; no definite D call. In germline, CDR1 is DFQATT, CDR2 SNEGSKA (reference sequence). V gave up 3 bases and J gave up 8 bases, with 10 bases separating them. The CDR3 has 11 amino acids.

The V call is TRBV7-2, the J call TRBJ2-1; D call uncertain. The CDR3 runs to 13 residues. Trimming cost V 6 bases and J 6 bases, with 12 bases left between them. Germline assignment: CDR1 SGHTA and CDR2 FQGNSA. CDR3 nucleotide sequence: TGTGCCAGCAGACAGCCTCCCGCCAATGAGCAGTTCTTC. Residues: CASRQPPANEQFF.

CDR3: CASSLGGPNTEAFF. CDR3 sequence (DNA): TGTGCCAGCAGCTTAGGAGGGCCGAACACTGAAGCTTTCTTT. This sequence joins TRBV7-9 and TRBJ1-1; D remains ambiguous. Germline assignment: CDR1 SEHNR and CDR2 FQNEAQ (reference sequence). The CDR3 totals 14 residues. V lost 1 base and J lost 1, with 7 bases in between. Based on the CDR3 plus reference TRBV7-9 and TRBJ1-1, the full variable domain is DTGVSQNPRHKITKRGQNVTFRCDPISEHNRLYWYRQTLGQGPEFLTYFQNEAQLEKSRLLSDRFSAERPKGSFSTLEIQRTEQGDSAMYLCASSLGGPNTEAFFGQGTRLTVV.

This chain joins TRBV5-6 and TRBJ2-7; no definite D call. Looked up from germline, CDR1 is SGHDT and CDR2 is YYEEEE. Trimming left V 0 bases short and J 2 bases short, with 15 bases between. There are 16 residues in the CDR3. DNA for the CDR3: TGTGCCAGCAGCTTGGACGTACTGTCGCGAACCTACGAGCAGTACTTC. Amino acid sequence: CASSLDVLSRTYEQYF.

The genes are TRBV28 and TRBJ2-2; D unclear. Germline V CDR1 and CDR2: MDHEN, SYDVKM. V shed 3 bases and J shed 4 bases, with 6 bases lying between them. CDR3 size: 13 residues. The CDR3 DNA sequence: TGTGCCAGCAGTTTCCGGGCCACCGGGGAGCTGTTTTTT. It encodes CASSFRATGELFF.

The rearrangement joins TRBV4-1 to TRBJ2-7; 8 bases are a match to TRBD1. CDR3 length equals 19 residues. The V segment lost 1 base and the J segment 6 bases; nucleotides outside the gene matches: 20. The germline gives CDR1 MGHRA, CDR2 YSYEKL. CDR3 sequence (DNA): TGCGCCAGCAGCCAAGGTGGGGGACTGAGGGACAGGTTTTCTGGCGAGCAGTACTTC. As protein: CASSQGGGLRDRFSGEQYF.

V usage is TRBV6-5 and J usage is TRBJ2-4; perhaps TRBD2 as D (6 bases). CDR3 length: 15 residues. V lost 0 bases and J 2 bases, leaving 8 bases between the germline ends. Germline V lookup: CDR1 MNHEY, CDR2 SVGAGI. CDR3 nucleotides: TGTGCCAGCAGTTACTCCGGGGGACCCAAAAACATTCAGTACTTC. This encodes CASSYSGGPKNIQYF.

J is TRBJ2-7 and V is TRBV11-2; a weak D match, TRBD1 (5 bases). V dropped 2 bases and J dropped 2 bases, with 13 bases sitting between them. The CDR3 has 15 amino acids. Germline assignment: CDR1 SGHAT and CDR2 FQNNGV. The CDR3 spells CASSLNGAGTYEQYF. The CDR3 DNA reads as TGTGCCAGCAGCTTAAATGGGGCAGGGACCTACGAGCAGTACTTC.

This clone was counted many times. The rearrangement joins TRBV4-3 to TRBJ2-7, with 8 bases aligning to TRBD2. J gave up 5 bases and V 1 base, and 10 bases lay outside the gene matches. Germline V gene sequence: CDR1 LGHNA, CDR2 YSLEER. This CDR3 region has 16 residues. The CDR3 DNA reads TGCGCCAGCAGCCAAGCACCGGGACTAGAGGAAAACGAGCAGTACTTC. Translation gives CASSQAPGLEENEQYF.

J is TRBJ2-7 and V is TRBV7-9; TRBD1 matches 7 bases. Germline V gene sequence: CDR1 SEHNR, CDR2 FQNEAQ (reference sequence). This CDR3 has 15 residues. V lost 0 bases and J lost 0; bases outside the gene matches: 2. CDR3 sequence reads: CASSLAGQYSYEQYF. CDR3 nucleotide sequence: TGTGCCAGCAGCTTAGCGGGACAGTACTCCTACGAGCAGTACTTC.

The chain is built from TRBV9 and TRBJ2-3; the D gene is possibly TRBD2 (5 bases). The CDR3 sequence is 13 residues long. V lost 7 bases, J lost 6 bases, and 15 bases lay in between. Germline-derived CDR1 and CDR2 are SGDLS and YYNGEE. The CDR3 coding sequence is TGTGCCAGCGGGCCCCTCTCGGGGGATACGCAGTATTTT. This gives the protein CASGPLSGDTQYF.

The chain recombines TRBV19 with TRBJ2-5; 8 nucleotides align to TRBD2. Germline trimming cut 8 bases from V and 6 bases from J; bases unmatched to any gene: 8. The CDR3 loop spans 13 amino acids. Germline CDR1 and CDR2: LNHDA and SQIVND (reference sequence). The CDR3 region is CASLGLGQQTQYF. The CDR3 DNA reads as TGTGCCAGTCTGGGACTAGGGCAACAGACCCAGTACTTC.

CDR3 region: CASSFSGTPYEQYF. For the CDR3, the DNA is TGTGCCAGCAGTTTTTCCGGGACACCATACGAGCAGTACTTC. The chain has TRBV27 and TRBJ2-7; possibly TRBD1 for D (6 bases). Germline CDR1 reads MNHEY; CDR2 reads SMNVEV (reference sequence). Trimming removed 3 bases at V and 4 bases at J, with 13 bases between. This CDR3 comprises 14 residues.

The V gene is TRBV25-1, the J gene TRBJ2-3; 8 bases line up with TRBD1. This CDR3 comprises 14 residues. V gave up 8 bases and J gave up 3 bases; unmatched junction bases: 7. Germline loops: CDR1 MGHDK, CDR2 SYGVNS. The chain's CDR3 is CASRRGQGTDTQYF. The DNA for the CDR3 is TGTGCCAGCCGCCGAGGACAGGGAACAGATACGCAGTATTTT.

The genes are TRBV27 and TRBJ2-3; 11 nucleotides line up with TRBD2. With V trimmed by 5 bases and J by 4 bases, 5 bases remained unmatched. Germline V gene lookup returns CDR1 MNHEY and CDR2 SMNVEV (reference sequence). This CDR3 contains 15 residues. The DNA of the CDR3 is TGTGCCAGCAGTGTAGCGGGAGGGTTACCAGATACGCAGTATTTT. Translation: CASSVAGGLPDTQYF.

The V gene is TRBV12-5, the J gene TRBJ2-1; D possibly corresponds to TRBD1 (7 bases). CDR1 LGHNT and CDR2 FRNRAP come from the germline V gene. Trimming took off 1 base at V and 15 bases at J, with 22 bases between the two ends. CDR3 length: 15 amino acids. In DNA form, the CDR3 reads TGTGCTAGTGGTTTGGAACGGGGGAGGACAGGTGATCCGTTCTTC. Its translation is CASGLERGRTGDPFF.